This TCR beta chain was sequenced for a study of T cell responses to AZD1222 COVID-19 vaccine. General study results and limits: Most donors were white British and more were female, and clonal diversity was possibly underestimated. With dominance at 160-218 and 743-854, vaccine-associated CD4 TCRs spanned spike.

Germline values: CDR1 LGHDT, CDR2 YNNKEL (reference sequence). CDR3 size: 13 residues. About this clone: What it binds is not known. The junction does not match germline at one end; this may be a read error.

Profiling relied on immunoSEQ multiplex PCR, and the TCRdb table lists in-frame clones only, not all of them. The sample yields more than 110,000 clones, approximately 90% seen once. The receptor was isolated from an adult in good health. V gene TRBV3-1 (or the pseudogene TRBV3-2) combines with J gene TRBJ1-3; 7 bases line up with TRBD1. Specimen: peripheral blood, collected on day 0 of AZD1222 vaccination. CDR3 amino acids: CASRQEAGTAIYF. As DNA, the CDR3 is TGTGCCAGCAGGCAAGAGGCCGGGACAGCAATATATTTT.